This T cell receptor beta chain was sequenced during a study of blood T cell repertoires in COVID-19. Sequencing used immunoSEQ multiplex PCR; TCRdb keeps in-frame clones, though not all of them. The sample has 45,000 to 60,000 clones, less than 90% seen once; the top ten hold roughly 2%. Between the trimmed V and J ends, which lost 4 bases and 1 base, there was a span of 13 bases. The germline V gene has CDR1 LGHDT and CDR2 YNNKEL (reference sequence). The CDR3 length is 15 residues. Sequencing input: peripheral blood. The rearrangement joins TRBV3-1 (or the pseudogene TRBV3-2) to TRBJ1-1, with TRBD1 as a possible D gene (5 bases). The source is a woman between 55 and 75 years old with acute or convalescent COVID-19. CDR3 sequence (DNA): TGTGCCAGCAGCCTACCGGGACTGACGAACACTGAAGCTTTCTTT. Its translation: CASSLPGLTNTEAFF.